This TCR beta chain was obtained from a study of T-cell memory formation after mild COVID-19. This CDR3 is built from 14 residues. V lost 6 bases and J lost 4, with 15 bases in between. The table lists this clonotype with a few counts. After 5'RACE with constant-segment primers, TCR alpha and TCR beta cDNA libraries carrying sample barcodes and UMIs were obtained. MiXCR, run by TCRdb on the 5' RACE reads, gives a single entry per CDR3 protein. The repertoire has 250,000 to 350,000 distinct CDR3 sequences, 15% to 20% of them found once; the top ten carry roughly 21%. The sequence derives from a man younger than 30 who had mild COVID-19 (a few samples of this study predate the infection). Cell type and time point are not known. This chain uses TRBV12-3 or TRBV12-4 with TRBJ2-5; D is possibly TRBD2 (5 bases). Sequences were obtained from PBMCs or a T cell subset sorted from them (not recorded which). CDR3 DNA: TGTGCCAGCAGCCGCTCCGGGGTCCGAGAGACCCAGTACTTC. This encodes CASSRSGVRETQYF.